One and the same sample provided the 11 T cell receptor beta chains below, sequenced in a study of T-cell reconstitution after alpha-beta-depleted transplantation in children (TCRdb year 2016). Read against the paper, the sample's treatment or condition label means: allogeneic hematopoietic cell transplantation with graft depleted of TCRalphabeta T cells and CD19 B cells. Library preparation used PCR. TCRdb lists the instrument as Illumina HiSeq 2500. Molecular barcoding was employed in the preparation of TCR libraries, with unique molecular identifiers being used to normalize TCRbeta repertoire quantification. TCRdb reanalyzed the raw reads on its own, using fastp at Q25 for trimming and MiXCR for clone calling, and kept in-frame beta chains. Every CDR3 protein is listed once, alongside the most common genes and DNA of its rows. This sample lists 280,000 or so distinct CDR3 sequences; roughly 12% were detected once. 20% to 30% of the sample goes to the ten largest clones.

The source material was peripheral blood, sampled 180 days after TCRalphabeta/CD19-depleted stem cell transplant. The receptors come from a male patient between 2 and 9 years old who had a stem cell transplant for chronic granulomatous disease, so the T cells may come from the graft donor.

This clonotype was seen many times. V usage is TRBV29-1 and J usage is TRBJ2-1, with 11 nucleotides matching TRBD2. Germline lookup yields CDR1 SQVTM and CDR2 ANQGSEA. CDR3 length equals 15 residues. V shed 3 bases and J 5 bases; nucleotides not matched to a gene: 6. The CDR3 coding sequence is TGCAGCGTTGATGGGGGGACTAGCGGTAACAATGAGCAGTTCTTC. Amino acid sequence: CSVDGGTSGNNEQFF.

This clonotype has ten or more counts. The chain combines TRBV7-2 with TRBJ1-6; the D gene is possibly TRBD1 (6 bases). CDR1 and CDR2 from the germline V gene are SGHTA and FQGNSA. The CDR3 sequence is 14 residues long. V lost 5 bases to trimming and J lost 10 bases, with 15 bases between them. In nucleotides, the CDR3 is TGTGCCAGCAGCCAGAGGGGGTCGGACTCACCCCTCCACTTT. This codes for CASSQRGSDSPLHF.

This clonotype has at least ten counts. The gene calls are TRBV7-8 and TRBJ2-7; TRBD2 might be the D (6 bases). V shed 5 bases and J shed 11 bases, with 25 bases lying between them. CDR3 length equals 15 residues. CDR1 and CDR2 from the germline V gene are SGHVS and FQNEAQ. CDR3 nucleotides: TGTGCCAGCAGCACCCGGGACTCCGAGGTCAGGGTGAAGTACTTC. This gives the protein CASSTRDSEVRVKYF. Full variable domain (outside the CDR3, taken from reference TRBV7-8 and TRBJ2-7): GAGVSQSPRYKVAKRGQDVALRCDPISGHVSLFWYQQALGQGPEFLTYFQNEAQLDKSGLPSDRFFAERPEGSVSTLKIQRTQQEDSAVYLCASSTRDSEVRVKYFGPGTRLTVT.

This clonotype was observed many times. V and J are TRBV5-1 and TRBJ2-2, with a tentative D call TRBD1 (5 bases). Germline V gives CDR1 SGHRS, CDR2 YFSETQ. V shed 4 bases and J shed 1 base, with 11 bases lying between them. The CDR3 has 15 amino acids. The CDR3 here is CASSQTELNTGELFF. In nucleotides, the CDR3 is TGCGCCAGCAGCCAGACAGAATTGAACACCGGGGAGCTGTTTTTT.

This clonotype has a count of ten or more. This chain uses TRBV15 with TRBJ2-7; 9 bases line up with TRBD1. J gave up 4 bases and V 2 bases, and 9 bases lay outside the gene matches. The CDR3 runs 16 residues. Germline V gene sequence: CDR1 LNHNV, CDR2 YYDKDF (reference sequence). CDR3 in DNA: TGTGCCACCAGCAGACCAATCGTGGGACAGGGATACGAGCAGTACTTC. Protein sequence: CATSRPIVGQGYEQYF.

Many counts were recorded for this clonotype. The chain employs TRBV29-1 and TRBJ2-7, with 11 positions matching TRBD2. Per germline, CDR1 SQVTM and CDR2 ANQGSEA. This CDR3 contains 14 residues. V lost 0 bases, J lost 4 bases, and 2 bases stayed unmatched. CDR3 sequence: CSVEDTSGSYEQYF. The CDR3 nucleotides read TGCAGCGTTGAAGACACTAGCGGGAGTTACGAGCAGTACTTC.

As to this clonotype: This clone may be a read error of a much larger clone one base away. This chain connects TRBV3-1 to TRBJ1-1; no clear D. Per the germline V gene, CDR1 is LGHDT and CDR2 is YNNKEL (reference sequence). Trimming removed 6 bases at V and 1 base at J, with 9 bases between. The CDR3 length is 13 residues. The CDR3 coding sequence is TGTGCCAGCAGGCATGGGCCGAACACTGAAGCTTTCTTT. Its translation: CASRHGPNTEAFF.

CDR3 bases: TGTGCCAGCAGACAAACGGGGAGACTTGGGGAGACCCAGTACTTC. Protein product: CASRQTGRLGETQYF. The V call is TRBV21-1, the J call TRBJ2-5; the table names TRBD2, a call not compared with the DNA. TRBV21-1 is shown as a pseudogene. The CDR3 length is 15 residues.

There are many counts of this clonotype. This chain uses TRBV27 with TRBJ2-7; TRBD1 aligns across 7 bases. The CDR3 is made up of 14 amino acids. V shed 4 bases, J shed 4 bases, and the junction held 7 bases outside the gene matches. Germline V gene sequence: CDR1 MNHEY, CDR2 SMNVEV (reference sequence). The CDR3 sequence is CASSSGAGGYEQYF. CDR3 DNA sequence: TGTGCCAGCAGTTCCGGCGCAGGGGGTTACGAGCAGTACTTC.

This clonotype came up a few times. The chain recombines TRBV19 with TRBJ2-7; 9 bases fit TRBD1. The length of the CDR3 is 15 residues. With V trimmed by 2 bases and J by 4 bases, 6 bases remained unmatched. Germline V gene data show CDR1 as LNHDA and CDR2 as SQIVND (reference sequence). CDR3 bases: TGTGCCAGTAGTATACGGCAGGGACAGGGATACGAGCAGTACTTC. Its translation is CASSIRQGQGYEQYF.

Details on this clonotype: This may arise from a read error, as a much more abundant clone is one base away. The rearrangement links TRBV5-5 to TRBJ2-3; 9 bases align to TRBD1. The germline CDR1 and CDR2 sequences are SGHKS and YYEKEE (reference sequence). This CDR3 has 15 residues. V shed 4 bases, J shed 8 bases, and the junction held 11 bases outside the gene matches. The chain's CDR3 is CASSNGQGILGTQYF. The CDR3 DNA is TGTGCCAGCAGCAACGGACAGGGGATATTGGGTACGCAGTATTTT.